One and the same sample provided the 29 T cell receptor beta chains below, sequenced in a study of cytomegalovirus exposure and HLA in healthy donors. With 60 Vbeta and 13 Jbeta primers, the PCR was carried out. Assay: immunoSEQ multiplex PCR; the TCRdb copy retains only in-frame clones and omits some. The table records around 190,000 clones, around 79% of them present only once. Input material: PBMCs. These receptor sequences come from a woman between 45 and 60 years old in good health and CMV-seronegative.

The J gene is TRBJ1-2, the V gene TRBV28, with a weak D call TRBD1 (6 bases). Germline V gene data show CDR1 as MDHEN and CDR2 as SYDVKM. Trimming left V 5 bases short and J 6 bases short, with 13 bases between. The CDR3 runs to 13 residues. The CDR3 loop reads CASSNDRIHGYTF. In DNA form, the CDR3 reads TGTGCCAGCAGTAACGACAGGATACATGGCTACACCTTC.

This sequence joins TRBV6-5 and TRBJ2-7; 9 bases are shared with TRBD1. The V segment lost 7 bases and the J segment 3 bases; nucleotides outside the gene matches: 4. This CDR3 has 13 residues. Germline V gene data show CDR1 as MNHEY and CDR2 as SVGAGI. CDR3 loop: CASTKGQGYEQYF. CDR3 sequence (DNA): TGTGCCAGCACTAAGGGACAGGGCTACGAGCAGTACTTC.

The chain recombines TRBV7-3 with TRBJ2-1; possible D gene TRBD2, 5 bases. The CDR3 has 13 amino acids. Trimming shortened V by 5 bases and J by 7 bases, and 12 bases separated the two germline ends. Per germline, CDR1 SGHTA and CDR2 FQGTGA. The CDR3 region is CASSPGNHNEQFF. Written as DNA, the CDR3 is TGTGCCAGCAGCCCCGGGAACCATAATGAGCAGTTCTTC.

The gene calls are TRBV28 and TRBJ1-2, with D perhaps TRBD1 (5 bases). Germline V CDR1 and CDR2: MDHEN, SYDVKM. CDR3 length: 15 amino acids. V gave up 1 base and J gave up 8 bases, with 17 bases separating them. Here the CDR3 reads CASSLLGESYGGYTF. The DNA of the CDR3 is TGTGCCAGCAGTTTATTAGGGGAAAGCTATGGAGGCTACACCTTC.

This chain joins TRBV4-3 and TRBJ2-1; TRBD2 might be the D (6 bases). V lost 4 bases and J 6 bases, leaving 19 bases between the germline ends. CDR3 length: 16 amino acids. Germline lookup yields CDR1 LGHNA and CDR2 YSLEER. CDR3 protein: CASSLGIGREGNEQFF. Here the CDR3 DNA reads TGCGCCAGCAGCCTTGGGATCGGGAGAGAGGGCAATGAGCAGTTCTTC.

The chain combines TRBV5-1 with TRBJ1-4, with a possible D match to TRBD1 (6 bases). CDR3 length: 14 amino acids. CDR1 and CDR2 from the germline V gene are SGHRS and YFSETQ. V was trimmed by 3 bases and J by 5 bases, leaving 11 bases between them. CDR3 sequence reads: CASSSGQINEKLFF. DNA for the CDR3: TGCGCCAGCAGCTCCGGACAGATCAATGAAAAACTGTTTTTT. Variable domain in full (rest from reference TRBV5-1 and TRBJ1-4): KAGVTQTPRYLIKTRGQQVTLSCSPISGHRSVSWYQQTPGQGLQFLFEYFSETQRNKGNFPGRFSGRQFSNSRSEMNVSTLELGDSALYLCASSSGQINEKLFFGSGTQLSVL.

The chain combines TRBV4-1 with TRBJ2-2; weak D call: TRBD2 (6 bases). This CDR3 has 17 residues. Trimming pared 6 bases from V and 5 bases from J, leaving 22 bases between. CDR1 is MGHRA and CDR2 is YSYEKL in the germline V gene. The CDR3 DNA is TGCGCCAGCAGAGGACCGGGGCGGGATCGAACAACCGGGGAGCTGTTTTTT. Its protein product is CASRGPGRDRTTGELFF.

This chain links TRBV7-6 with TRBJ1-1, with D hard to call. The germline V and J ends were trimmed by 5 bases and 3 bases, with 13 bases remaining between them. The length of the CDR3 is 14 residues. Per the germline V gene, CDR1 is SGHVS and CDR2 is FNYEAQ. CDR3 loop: CASSLHKEDTEAFF. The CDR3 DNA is TGTGCCAGCAGCCTACACAAAGAGGACACTGAAGCTTTCTTT.

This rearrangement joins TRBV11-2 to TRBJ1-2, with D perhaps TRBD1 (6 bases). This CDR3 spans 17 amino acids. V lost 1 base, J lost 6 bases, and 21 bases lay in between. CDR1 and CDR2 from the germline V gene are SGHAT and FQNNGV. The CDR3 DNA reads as TGTGCCAGCAGCTTAGGGGGAGGGGGGGGCGGTCTCCATGGCTACACCTTC. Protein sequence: CASSLGGGGGGLHGYTF.

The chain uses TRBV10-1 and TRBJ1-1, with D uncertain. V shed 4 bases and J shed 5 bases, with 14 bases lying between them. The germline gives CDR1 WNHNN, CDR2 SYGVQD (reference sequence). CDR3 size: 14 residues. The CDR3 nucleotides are TGCGCCAGCAGTGCAAACAGCTTAGAAACTGAAGCTTTCTTT. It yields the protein CASSANSLETEAFF.

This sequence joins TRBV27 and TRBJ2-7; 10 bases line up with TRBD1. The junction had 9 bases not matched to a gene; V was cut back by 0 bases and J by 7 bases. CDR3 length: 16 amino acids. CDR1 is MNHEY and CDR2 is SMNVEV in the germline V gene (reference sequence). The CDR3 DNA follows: TGTGCCAGCAGTTTATCTCGGGGACAGGGGAAGTGGGAGCAGTACTTC. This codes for CASSLSRGQGKWEQYF.

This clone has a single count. CDR3 bases: TGCGCCAGCAGCCTAGGGAGACTAGCGGGAATCCGGTCCTACAATGAGCAGTTCTTC. This codes for CASSLGRLAGIRSYNEQFF. The chain recombines TRBV4-1 with TRBJ2-1; 11 bases map to TRBD2. Per germline, CDR1 MGHRA and CDR2 YSYEKL. The CDR3 length is 19 residues. V shed 4 bases and J 1 base; nucleotides not matched to a gene: 12.

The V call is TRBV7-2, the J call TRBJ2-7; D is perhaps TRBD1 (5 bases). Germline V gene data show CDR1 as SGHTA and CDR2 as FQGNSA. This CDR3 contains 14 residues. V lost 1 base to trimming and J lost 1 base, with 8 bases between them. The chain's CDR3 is CASSLDRPSYEQYF. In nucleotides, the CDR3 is TGTGCCAGCAGCTTAGACAGGCCTTCCTACGAGCAGTACTTC.

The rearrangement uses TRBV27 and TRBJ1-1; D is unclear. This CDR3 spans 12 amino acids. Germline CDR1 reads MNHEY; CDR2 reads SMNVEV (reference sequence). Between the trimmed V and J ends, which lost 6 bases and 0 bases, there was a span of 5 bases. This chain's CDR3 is CASRSLNTEAFF. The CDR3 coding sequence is TGTGCCAGCAGGTCCTTGAACACTGAAGCTTTCTTT.

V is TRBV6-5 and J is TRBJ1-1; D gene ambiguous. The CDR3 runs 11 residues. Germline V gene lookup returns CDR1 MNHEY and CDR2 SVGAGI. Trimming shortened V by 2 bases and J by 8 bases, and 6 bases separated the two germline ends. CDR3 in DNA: TGTGCCAGCAGTTACATGGGCGAAGCTTTCTTT. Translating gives CASSYMGEAFF.

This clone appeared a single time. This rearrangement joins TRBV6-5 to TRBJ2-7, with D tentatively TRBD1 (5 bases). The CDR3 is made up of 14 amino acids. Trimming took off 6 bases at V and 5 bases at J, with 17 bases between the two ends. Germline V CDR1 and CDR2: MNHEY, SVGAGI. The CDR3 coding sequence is TGTGCCAGCAGCGTCCGGATGGGGCACGACGAGCAGTACTTC. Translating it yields CASSVRMGHDEQYF.

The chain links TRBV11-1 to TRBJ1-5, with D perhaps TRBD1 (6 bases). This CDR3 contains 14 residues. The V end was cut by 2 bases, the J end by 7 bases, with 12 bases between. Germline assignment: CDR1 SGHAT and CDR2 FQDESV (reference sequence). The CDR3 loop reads CASSLSGADQPQHF. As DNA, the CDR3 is TGTGCCAGCAGCTTATCAGGGGCGGACCAGCCCCAGCATTTT.

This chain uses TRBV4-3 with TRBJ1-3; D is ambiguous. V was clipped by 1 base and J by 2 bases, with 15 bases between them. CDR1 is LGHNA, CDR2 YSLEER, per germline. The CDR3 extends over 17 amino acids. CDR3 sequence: CASSQGWQSVTGNTIYF. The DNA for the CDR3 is TGCGCCAGCAGCCAAGGGTGGCAGTCAGTAACTGGAAACACCATATATTTT.

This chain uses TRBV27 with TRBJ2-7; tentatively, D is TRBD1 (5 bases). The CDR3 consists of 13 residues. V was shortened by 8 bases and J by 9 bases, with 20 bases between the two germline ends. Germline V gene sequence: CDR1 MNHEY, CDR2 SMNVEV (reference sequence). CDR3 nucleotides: TGTGCCAGCGGTTGGGCAGGGCCGGCTGCGCAGTACTTC. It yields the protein CASGWAGPAAQYF.

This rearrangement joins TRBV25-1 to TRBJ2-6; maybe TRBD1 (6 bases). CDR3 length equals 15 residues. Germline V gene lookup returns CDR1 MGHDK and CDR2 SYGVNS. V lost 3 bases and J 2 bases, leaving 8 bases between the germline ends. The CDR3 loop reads CASSEAGAGANVLTF. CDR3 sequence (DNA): TGTGCCAGCAGTGAGGCAGGGGCTGGGGCCAACGTCCTGACTTTC.

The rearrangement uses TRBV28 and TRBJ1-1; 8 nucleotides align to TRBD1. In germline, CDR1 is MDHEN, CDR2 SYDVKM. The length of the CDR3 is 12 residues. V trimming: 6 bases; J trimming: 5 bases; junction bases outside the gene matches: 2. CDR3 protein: CASRTGETEAFF. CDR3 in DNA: TGTGCCAGCAGGACAGGGGAAACTGAAGCTTTCTTT.

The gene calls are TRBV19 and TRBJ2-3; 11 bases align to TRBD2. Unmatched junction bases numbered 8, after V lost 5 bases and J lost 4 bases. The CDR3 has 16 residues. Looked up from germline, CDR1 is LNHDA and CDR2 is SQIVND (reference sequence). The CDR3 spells CASSFLAGGHSDTQYF. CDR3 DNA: TGTGCCAGTAGTTTTTTAGCGGGGGGGCACTCAGATACGCAGTATTTT.

CDR3 in DNA: TGCGCCAGCAGCCAAGATTTCACTTATTCGGGACTAAACACAGATACGCAGTATTTT. Translated: CASSQDFTYSGLNTDTQYF. V usage is TRBV4-3 and J usage is TRBJ2-3; 7 nucleotides agree with TRBD2. This CDR3 is built from 19 residues. Trimming at V came to 0 bases and at J to 2 bases, leaving 14 bases not matched to a gene. Germline values: CDR1 LGHNA, CDR2 YSLEER.

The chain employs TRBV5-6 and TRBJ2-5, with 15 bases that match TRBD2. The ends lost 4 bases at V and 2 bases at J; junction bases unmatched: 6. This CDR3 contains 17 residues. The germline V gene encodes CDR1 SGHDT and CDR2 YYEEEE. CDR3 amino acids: CASSIGLAGGGQETQYF. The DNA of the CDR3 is TGTGCCAGCAGCATCGGACTAGCGGGAGGGGGGCAAGAGACCCAGTACTTC.

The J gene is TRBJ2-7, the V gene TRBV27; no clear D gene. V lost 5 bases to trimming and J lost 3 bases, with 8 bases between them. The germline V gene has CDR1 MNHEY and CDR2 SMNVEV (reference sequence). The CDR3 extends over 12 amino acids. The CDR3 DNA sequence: TGTGCCAGCAGTCTTCCGGGCTACGAGCAGTACTTC. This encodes CASSLPGYEQYF.

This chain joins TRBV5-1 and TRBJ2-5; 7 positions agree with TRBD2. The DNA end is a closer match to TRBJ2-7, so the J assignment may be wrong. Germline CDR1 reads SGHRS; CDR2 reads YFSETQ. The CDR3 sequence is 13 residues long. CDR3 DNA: TGCGCCAGCAGCCTAAGCGGGAACTACGAGCAGTACTTC. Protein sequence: CASSLSGNYEQYF.

CDR3: CASSWGGDSYQPQHF. Written as DNA, the CDR3 is TGTGCCAGCAGCTGGGGTGGGGACAGCTATCAGCCCCAGCATTTT. The rearrangement uses TRBV5-6 and TRBJ1-5, with 7 bases identical to TRBD1. CDR1 and CDR2 from the germline V gene are SGHDT and YYEEEE. Trimming took 3 bases from V and 5 from J; bases not matched to a gene: 8. The CDR3 extends over 15 amino acids.

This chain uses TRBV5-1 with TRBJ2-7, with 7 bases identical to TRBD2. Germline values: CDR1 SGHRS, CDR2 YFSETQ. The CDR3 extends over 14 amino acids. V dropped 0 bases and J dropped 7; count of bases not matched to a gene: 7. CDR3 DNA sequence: TGCGCCAGCAGCTTGGACGGGGGGACCGGGGAGCAGTACTTC. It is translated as CASSLDGGTGEQYF.

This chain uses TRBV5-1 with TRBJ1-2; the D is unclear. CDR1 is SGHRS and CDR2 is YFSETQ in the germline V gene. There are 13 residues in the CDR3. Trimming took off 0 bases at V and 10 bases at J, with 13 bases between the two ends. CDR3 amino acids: CASSLGHRQDYTF. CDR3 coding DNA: TGCGCCAGCAGCTTGGGGCACCGTCAAGACTACACCTTC. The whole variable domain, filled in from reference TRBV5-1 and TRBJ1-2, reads KAGVTQTPRYLIKTRGQQVTLSCSPISGHRSVSWYQQTPGQGLQFLFEYFSETQRNKGNFPGRFSGRQFSNSRSEMNVSTLELGDSALYLCASSLGHRQDYTFGSGTRLTVV.